The present TCR beta chain was sequenced within a study of molecular identifiers for immune sequencing clone quantification. This CDR3 contains 15 residues. The junction had 6 bases not matched to a gene; V was cut back by 2 bases and J by 3 bases. CDR1 and CDR2 from the germline V gene are SGHDN and FVKESK. The table lists this clonotype with many counts. Bulk libraries came from a prior protocol with listed TCR primers. TCRdb independently ran MiXCR on the PCR reads; one entry per CDR3 protein. The sample yields over 85,000 distinct CDR3 sequences, 30% to 45% seen once. The receptor was derived from a human donor in good health. Some libraries in this study had Jurkat cell RNA spiked in. The chain carries TRBV14 and TRBJ2-7, with 8 positions matching TRBD2. The sequencing input was naive CD8+ T cells from blood, with Jurkat cell RNA spiked in. Subset: FACS-sorted CD8+CD4-CCR7+CD45RA+ naive T cells. The CDR3 reads CASSQWTSNYYEQYF. As DNA, the CDR3 is TGTGCCAGCAGCCAATGGACTAGCAACTACTACGAGCAGTACTTC.